These 19 T cell receptor beta chains share one sample of origin, sequenced in a study of T cells in Graves' hyperthyroidism and ophthalmopathy. RNA transcripts gave rise to amplified TCR beta CDR3 regions. The primer set for the first-round RT-PCR of the TCR CDR3 was HTBI. MiXCR, run by TCRdb on the multiplex PCR reads, gives a single entry per CDR3 protein. The table records a few hundred thousand distinct CDR3 sequences, roughly 13% of them present only once. Sample: blood. These receptors were collected from a woman between 18 and 30 years old with Graves' hyperthyroidism.

This clonotype has more than one count but fewer than ten. The chain links TRBV5-1 to TRBJ2-4; D may be TRBD2 (5 bases). V gave up 4 bases and J gave up 10 bases, with 9 bases separating them. Germline V CDR1 and CDR2: SGHRS, YFSETQ. The CDR3 is made up of 11 amino acids. CDR3 sequence reads: CASSPDWIQYF. The CDR3 DNA sequence: TGCGCCAGCAGCCCGGACTGGATTCAGTACTTC.

The chain recombines TRBV5-5 with TRBJ1-6; D uncertain. The germline CDR1 and CDR2 sequences are SGHKS and YYEKEE (reference sequence). This CDR3 spans 14 amino acids. With 0 bases removed from V and 10 bases from J, the gap between germline ends came to 11 bases. CDR3 in DNA: TGTGCCAGCAGCTTGGATCCAGGCCCCTCACCCCTCCACTTT. The encoded protein is CASSLDPGPSPLHF.

The chain employs TRBV7-9 and TRBJ2-5, with D tentatively TRBD1 (6 bases). Germline V gives CDR1 SEHNR, CDR2 FQNEAQ (reference sequence). Trimming shortened V by 0 bases and J by 2 bases, and 16 bases separated the two germline ends. The length of the CDR3 is 17 residues. The CDR3 coding sequence is TGTGCCAGCAGCTTAGCAGATTGGTACAGGGAGCAAGAGACCCAGTACTTC. It yields the protein CASSLADWYREQETQYF.

A remark on this clonotype: This may stem from a read error, because a much larger clone lies one nucleotide away. The chain uses TRBV6-4 and TRBJ2-1; D is unclear. Germline loops: CDR1 MRHNA, CDR2 SNTAGT. CDR3 length equals 13 residues. Trimming removed 3 bases at V and 0 bases at J, with 3 bases between. This CDR3 reads CASSEDSYNEQFF. CDR3 sequence (DNA): TGTGCCAGCAGTGAGGACTCCTACAATGAGCAGTTCTTC.

This chain links TRBV6-1 with TRBJ2-1; D is unresolved. The V gene lost 2 bases and the J gene lost 10 bases, with 18 bases spanning the gap. Germline CDR1 is MNHNS and CDR2 is SASEGT. The CDR3 loop spans 15 amino acids. CDR3 residues: CASSEWAEKSYEQFF. Written as DNA, the CDR3 is TGTGCCAGCAGTGAATGGGCAGAAAAGTCCTACGAGCAGTTCTTC.

This clonotype was seen a handful of times. The chain combines TRBV6-1 with TRBJ2-2; D gene unclear. The germline V and J ends were trimmed by 7 bases and 7 bases, with 10 bases remaining between them. Per the germline V gene, CDR1 is MNHNS and CDR2 is SASEGT. The CDR3 length is 12 residues. The CDR3, as DNA: TGTGCCAGCACCGGGTCGGGCGGGGAGCTGTTTTTT. Protein sequence: CASTGSGGELFF.

This clonotype has a count of ten or more. The chain uses TRBV3-1 and TRBJ1-1; D is undetermined. Trimming stripped 8 bases from V and 0 bases from J, with 10 bases between. Germline CDR1 is LGHDT and CDR2 is YNNKEL (reference sequence). The CDR3 contains 13 residues. The CDR3 DNA sequence: TGTGCCAGCTCTCCAGACATGAACACTGAAGCTTTCTTT. Amino acids: CASSPDMNTEAFF.

This clonotype was found many times. V and J are TRBV6-2 or TRBV6-3 and TRBJ2-7; the match to TRBD2 covers 14 bases. In germline, CDR1 is MNHEY, CDR2 SVGEGT. CDR3 size: 17 residues. J gave up 5 bases and V 2 bases, and 8 bases lay outside the gene matches. As DNA, the CDR3 is TGTGCCAGCAGTTACCTCGTATCGGGACTAGCGGGAGACGAGCAGTACTTC. Translation gives CASSYLVSGLAGDEQYF.

This clonotype has a count of ten or more. A much larger clone sits a single nucleotide away, making a read error possible. The chain links TRBV6-1 to TRBJ2-7, with D unclear. Trimming took 6 bases from V and 0 from J, leaving 6 bases between them. The CDR3 length is 12 residues. Germline-derived CDR1 and CDR2 are MNHNS and SASEGT. The DNA for the CDR3 is TGTGCCAGCAGGACGAGCTCCTACGAGCAGTACTTC. This codes for CASRTSSYEQYF.

This clonotype was seen a few times. V gene TRBV3-1 combines with J gene TRBJ2-3; 9 bases fit TRBD1. J lost 0 bases, V lost 4 bases, and 5 bases had no gene match. The CDR3 length is 16 residues. The germline CDR1 and CDR2 sequences are LGHDT and YNNKEL (reference sequence). The CDR3 loop is CASSLYRGLSTDTQYF. As DNA, the CDR3 is TGTGCCAGCAGCCTATACAGGGGGCTTAGCACAGATACGCAGTATTTT.

This clonotype was seen many times. V usage is TRBV7-3 and J usage is TRBJ2-1; 8 bases are shared with TRBD2. There are 15 residues in the CDR3. The germline gives CDR1 SGHTA, CDR2 FQGTGA. V lost 1 base, J lost 6 bases, and 5 bases stayed unmatched. CDR3 sequence: CASSLIGRAINEQFF. The CDR3, as DNA: TGTGCCAGCAGCTTAATCGGGAGGGCCATCAATGAGCAGTTCTTC.

This clonotype was picked up many times. No DNA is shown, since the ends of the CDR3 on it are uncertain; the CDR3 is the one TCRdb lists. The chain is built from TRBV6-6 and TRBJ1-2. The CDR3 is 16 residues long, ends included. Germline values: CDR1 MNHNY, CDR2 SVGAGI (reference sequence). The CDR3 sequence is CASSYSVPAPFYGYTF.

This clonotype has ten or more counts. The V and J genes are TRBV6-1 and TRBJ2-1; tentatively, D is TRBD1 or TRBD2 (5 bases each). CDR3 size: 14 residues. Germline V gene lookup returns CDR1 MNHNS and CDR2 SASEGT. Trimming took off 3 bases at V and 10 bases at J, with 16 bases between the two ends. CDR3: CASSEILGDREQFF. The CDR3 DNA reads as TGTGCCAGCAGTGAGATCTTGGGGGATCGAGAGCAGTTCTTC.

This chain uses TRBV28 with TRBJ1-4; possible D gene TRBD1, 6 bases. The CDR3 spans 15 residues. The germline V gene has CDR1 MDHEN and CDR2 SYDVKM. The germline V and J ends were trimmed by 4 bases and 7 bases, with 16 bases remaining between them. CDR3: CASSSPGGQAEKLFF. Here the CDR3 DNA reads TGTGCCAGCAGTTCCCCCGGGGGGCAGGCTGAAAAACTGTTTTTT.

This clonotype was found many times. The rearrangement links TRBV12-3 or TRBV12-4 to TRBJ2-2; a possible D gene is TRBD1 (5 bases). The CDR3 length is 14 residues. V was clipped by 3 bases and J by 7 bases, with 12 bases between them. CDR3 in DNA: TGTGCCAGCAGTTTTCGCAGGGCCCTCGGGGAGCTGTTTTTT. Amino acids: CASSFRRALGELFF.

In its sample, this clonotype was seen many times. The rearrangement uses TRBV7-3 and TRBJ2-1; 11 bases are shared with TRBD2. This CDR3 has 18 residues. V lost 2 bases and J lost 3; bases outside the gene matches: 9. Germline lookup yields CDR1 SGHTA and CDR2 FQGTGA. The CDR3 DNA is TGTGCCAGCAGCTTAGGGGCGAGCCTAGCGGGAGGCTACAATGAGCAGTTCTTC. Translated, it gives CASSLGASLAGGYNEQFF.

This clonotype was observed many times. CDR3 sequence: CASSSRRAPEAFF. For the CDR3, the DNA is TGTGCCAGCAGTTCCCGACGAGCCCCTGAAGCTTTCTTT. The chain carries TRBV12-3 or TRBV12-4 and TRBJ1-1, with D hard to call. The ends were cut back, 4 bases at V and 6 bases at J, with 12 bases in the middle. The CDR3 is 13 residues long.

V and J are TRBV28 and TRBJ2-5; D is unresolved. The CDR3 is 12 residues long. The V gene's germline CDR1 is MDHEN and CDR2 SYDVKM. V gave up 4 bases and J gave up 5 bases, with 8 bases separating them. Here the CDR3 DNA reads TGTGCCAGCAGTTCAGCCCGGGAGACCCAGTACTTC. Its translation is CASSSARETQYF.

This clonotype was seen at least ten times. The chain has TRBV27 and TRBJ2-3, with a possible D match to TRBD2 (5 bases). The V gene's germline CDR1 is MNHEY and CDR2 SMNVEV (reference sequence). Trimming cost V 3 bases and J 2 bases, with 9 bases left between them. The CDR3 contains 14 residues. The CDR3 nucleotides read TGTGCCAGCAGTTTGAACGACTACACAGATACGCAGTATTTT. Translating gives CASSLNDYTDTQYF.